This T cell receptor (beta chain) was identified during a study of blood T cell repertoires in COVID-19. Across the study: COVID-19 samples, acute and convalescent, were from the United States, Italy and Spain. Sample material is recorded as cDNA or gDNA derived from T cells, B-cell-depleted T cells, or PBMCs.

This CDR3 contains 13 residues. Germline V gene data show CDR1 as SQVTM and CDR2 as ANQGSEA. V shed 0 bases and J shed 4 bases, with 9 bases lying between them. Authors' analysis steps: By means of reference gene primer amplification, nucleated cell counts were estimated. Assay used: immunoSEQ multiplex PCR; TCRdb lists only in-frame clones, some missing. For V, J and clone size, that table is used; D and trimming come from the DNA. The sample has 340,000 or so clones; around 83% are singletons. Sequenced: peripheral blood. The V and J genes are TRBV29-1 and TRBJ1-2, with a possible D match to TRBD1 (6 bases). This TCR was recovered from a man under 40 with active or convalescent COVID-19. The CDR3 nucleotides read TGCAGCGTTGAAGACAGGACAGCCTATGGCTACACCTTC. It yields the protein CSVEDRTAYGYTF.